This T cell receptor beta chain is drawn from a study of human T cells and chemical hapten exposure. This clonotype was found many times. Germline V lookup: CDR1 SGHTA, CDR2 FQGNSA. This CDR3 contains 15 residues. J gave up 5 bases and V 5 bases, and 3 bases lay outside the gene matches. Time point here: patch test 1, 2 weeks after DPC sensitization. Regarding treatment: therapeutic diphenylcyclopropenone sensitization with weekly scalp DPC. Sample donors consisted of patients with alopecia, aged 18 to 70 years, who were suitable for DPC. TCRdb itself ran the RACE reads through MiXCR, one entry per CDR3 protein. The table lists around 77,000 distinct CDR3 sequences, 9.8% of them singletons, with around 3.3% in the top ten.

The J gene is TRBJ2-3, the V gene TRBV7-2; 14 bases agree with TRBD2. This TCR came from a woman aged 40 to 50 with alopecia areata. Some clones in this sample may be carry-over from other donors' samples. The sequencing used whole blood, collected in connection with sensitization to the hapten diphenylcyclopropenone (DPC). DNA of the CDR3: TGTGCCAGCAGCGCAGGACTAGCGGGGGGAGATACGCAGTATTTT. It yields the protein CASSAGLAGGDTQYF.